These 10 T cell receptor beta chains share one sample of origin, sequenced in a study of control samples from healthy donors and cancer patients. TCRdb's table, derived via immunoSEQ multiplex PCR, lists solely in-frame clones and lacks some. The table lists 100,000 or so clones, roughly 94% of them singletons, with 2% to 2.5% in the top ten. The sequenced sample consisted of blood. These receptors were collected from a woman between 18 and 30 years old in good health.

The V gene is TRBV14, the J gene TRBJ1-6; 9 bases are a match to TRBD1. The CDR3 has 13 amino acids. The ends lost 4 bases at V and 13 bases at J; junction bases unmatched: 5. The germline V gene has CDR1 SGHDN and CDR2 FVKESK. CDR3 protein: CASSRDRVQPLHF. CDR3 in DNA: TGTGCCAGCAGCCGGGACAGGGTCCAGCCCCTCCACTTT.

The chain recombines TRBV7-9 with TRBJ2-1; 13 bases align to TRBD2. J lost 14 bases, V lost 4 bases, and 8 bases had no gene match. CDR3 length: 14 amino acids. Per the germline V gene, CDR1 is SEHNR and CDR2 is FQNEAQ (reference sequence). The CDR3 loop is CASSSGLAGAEEFF. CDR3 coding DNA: TGTGCCAGCAGCTCCGGACTAGCGGGGGCAGAGGAGTTCTTC.

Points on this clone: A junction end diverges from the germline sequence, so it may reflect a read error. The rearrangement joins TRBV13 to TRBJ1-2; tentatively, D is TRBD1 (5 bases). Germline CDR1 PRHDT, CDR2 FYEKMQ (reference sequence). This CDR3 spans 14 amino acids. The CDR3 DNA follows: TGTGCCAGCAGCTCGGCTGGGGGGAGGATTAGCGGGGACTTC. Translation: CASSSAGGRISGDF.

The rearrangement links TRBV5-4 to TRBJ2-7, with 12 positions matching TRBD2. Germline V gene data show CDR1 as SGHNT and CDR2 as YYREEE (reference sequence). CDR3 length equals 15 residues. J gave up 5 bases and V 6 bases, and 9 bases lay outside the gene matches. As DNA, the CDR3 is TGTGCCAGCACCACCACGACTAGCGGGAGCCACGAGCAGTACTTC. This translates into CASTTTTSGSHEQYF.

CDR3 DNA: TGTGCCAGCAGCGAGAGACAGGGCTCAGATACGCAGTATTTT. This codes for CASSERQGSDTQYF. The chain joins TRBV6-4 to TRBJ2-3; 7 bases agree with TRBD1. V trimming: 6 bases; J trimming: 4 bases; junction bases outside the gene matches: 7. This CDR3 spans 14 amino acids. Per the germline V gene, CDR1 is MRHNA and CDR2 is SNTAGT.

The CDR3 sequence: CASRNLYGYTF. The CDR3 bases are TGTGCCAGTCGTAACCTCTATGGCTACACCTTC. The genes are TRBV19 and TRBJ1-2; D remains unclear. The germline V gene has CDR1 LNHDA and CDR2 SQIVND (reference sequence). The CDR3 is 11 residues long. The V end was cut by 8 bases, the J end by 4 bases, with 8 bases between.

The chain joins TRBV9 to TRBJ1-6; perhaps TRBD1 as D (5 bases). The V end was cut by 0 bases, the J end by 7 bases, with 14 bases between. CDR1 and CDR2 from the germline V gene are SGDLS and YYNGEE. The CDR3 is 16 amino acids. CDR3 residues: CASSVGDWVLNSPLHF. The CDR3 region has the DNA TGTGCCAGCAGCGTAGGGGACTGGGTATTAAATTCACCCCTCCACTTT.

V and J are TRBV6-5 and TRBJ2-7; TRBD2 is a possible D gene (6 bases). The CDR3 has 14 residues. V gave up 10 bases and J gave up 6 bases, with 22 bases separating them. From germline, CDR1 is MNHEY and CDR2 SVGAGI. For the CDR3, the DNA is TGTGCCACTTCTCTAGTAGGCGCCGGGGGCGAGCAGTACTTC. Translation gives CATSLVGAGGEQYF.

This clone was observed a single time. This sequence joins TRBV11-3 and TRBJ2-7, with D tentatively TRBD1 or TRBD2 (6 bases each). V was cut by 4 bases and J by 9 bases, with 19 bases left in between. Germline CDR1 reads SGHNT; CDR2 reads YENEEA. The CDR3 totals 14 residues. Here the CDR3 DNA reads TGTGCCAGCAGCTCGGGGGCGCGAACCCTTGGGCAGTACTTC. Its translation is CASSSGARTLGQYF.

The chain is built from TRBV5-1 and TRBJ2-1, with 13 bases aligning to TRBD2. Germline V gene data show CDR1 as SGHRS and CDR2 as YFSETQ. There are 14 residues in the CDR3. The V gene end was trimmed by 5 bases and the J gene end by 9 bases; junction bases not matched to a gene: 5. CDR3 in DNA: TGCGCCAGCAGAACTAGCGGGGGGGTGAGTGAGCAGTTCTTC. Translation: CASRTSGGVSEQFF.